This T cell receptor beta chain was sequenced in a study of blood T cell repertoires in COVID-19. What the recovered Cohort 3 donors had was two negative PCRs, clearance, or symptom resolution. Original data processing: Reference gene primer amplification in the assay estimated nucleated cell counts. Produced via immunoSEQ multiplex PCR; TCRdb's table is partial and in-frame only. That table furnishes V, J and clone size, whereas the DNA furnished D and trimming. The profile shows about half a million clones, more than 85% of them singletons. The V and J ends lost 4 bases and 2 bases respectively, with 15 bases between them. Germline loops: CDR1 LNHDA, CDR2 SQIVND (reference sequence). The CDR3 spans 16 residues.

The source is a woman in her sixties who had recovered from COVID-19. The material sequenced was PBMCs or T cells enriched from blood (not recorded which). The V gene is TRBV19, the J gene TRBJ2-1; a weak D match, TRBD1 (6 bases). DNA for the CDR3: TGTGCCAGTAGTACCCATGGGGGCTCCCCCTACAATGAGCAGTTCTTC. It is translated as CASSTHGGSPYNEQFF.